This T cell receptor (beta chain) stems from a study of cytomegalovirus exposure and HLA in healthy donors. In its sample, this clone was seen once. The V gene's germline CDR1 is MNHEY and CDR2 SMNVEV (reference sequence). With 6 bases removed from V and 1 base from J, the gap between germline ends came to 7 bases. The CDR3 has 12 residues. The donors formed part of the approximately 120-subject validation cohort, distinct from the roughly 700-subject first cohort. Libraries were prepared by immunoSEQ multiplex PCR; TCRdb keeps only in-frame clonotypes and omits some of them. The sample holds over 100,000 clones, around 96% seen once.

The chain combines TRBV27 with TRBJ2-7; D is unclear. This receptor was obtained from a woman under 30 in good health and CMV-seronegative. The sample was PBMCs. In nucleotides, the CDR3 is TGTGCCAGCAGCACCGGGTCCTACGAGCAGTACTTC. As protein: CASSTGSYEQYF.